The rows below give T cell receptor beta chains drawn from one sample of a study of T cells in Graves' hyperthyroidism and ophthalmopathy. TCRdb analysed the multiplex PCR reads with MiXCR anew, one entry per CDR3 protein. Of about 280,000 distinct CDR3 sequences in the sample, less than 30% are singletons; the top ten hold about 30%. The sample consisted of blood. Every receptor here comes from a man aged 40-49 years with Graves' hyperthyroidism that later progressed to Graves' ophthalmopathy. Both conserved end residues are part of each CDR3. D genes are given only for firm matches. The listing skips clone size in some rows; elsewhere it reads once, few, many or a size class.

D: TRBD2; size: many; J: TRBJ2-7; V: TRBV20-1; DNA: TGCAGTGTCGCTAGCGGGAGGGGGTGGGAGCAGTACTTC; CDR3: CSVASGRGWEQYF
D: NA; size: many; J: TRBJ2-5; V: TRBV6-5; DNA: TGTGCCAGCAGTAGCTGGGACATTCAAGAGACCCAGTACTTC; CDR3: CASSSWDIQETQYF
D: NA; size: many; J: TRBJ2-5; V: TRBV6-2/TRBV6-3; DNA: TGTGCCAGCAGCTTCACCTGGACAGCACTTCGTTGGGAGACCCAGTACTTC; CDR3: CASSFTWTALRWETQYF
D: NA; size: few; J: TRBJ2-4; V: TRBV6-1; DNA: TGTGCCAGCAGTGAATCACCGGGGGACATTCAGTACTTC; CDR3: CASSESPGDIQYF
D: NA; size: NA; J: TRBJ1-1; V: TRBV7-6; DNA: TGTGCCAGCAGCTTAGCGGCCGGGGTTGGCACTGAAGCTTTCTTT; CDR3: CASSLAAGVGTEAFF
D: NA; size: NA; J: TRBJ1-4; V: TRBV29-1; DNA: TGCAGCGTTGTATTGACTAGAGATTCAACTAATGAAAAACTGTTTTTT; CDR3: CSVVLTRDSTNEKLFF
D: TRBD1; size: NA; J: TRBJ1-5; V: TRBV6-2/TRBV6-3; DNA: TGTGCCAGCCGAACAGGGGTGGAACAGCCCCAGCATTTT; CDR3: CASRTGVEQPQHF
D: TRBD1; size: NA; J: TRBJ1-2; V: TRBV20-1; DNA: TGCAGTGCTAGAGATCCCGGGACAGATTATGGCTACACCTTC; CDR3: CSARDPGTDYGYTF
D: TRBD1; size: once; J: TRBJ1-5; V: TRBV20-1; DNA: TGCAGTGCCGTAGGACAGGGAAGGGATCAGCCCCAGCATTTT; CDR3: CSAVGQGRDQPQHF
D: NA; size: once; J: TRBJ1-1; V: TRBV7-8; DNA: TGTGCCAGCAGCTTAAGATTTCCGAACACTGAAGCTTTCTTT; CDR3: CASSLRFPNTEAFF
D: TRBD2; size: many; J: TRBJ2-5; V: TRBV5-1; DNA: TGCGCCAGCAGCTTGGACCCGACTAGCGTGGAGACCCAGTACTTC; CDR3: CASSLDPTSVETQYF
D: NA; size: NA; J: TRBJ2-7; V: TRBV10-3; DNA: TGTGCCATCAGTCCTAGGACAGCCTCCTCCTACGAGCAGTACTTC; CDR3: CAISPRTASSYEQYF
D: NA; size: many; J: TRBJ2-2; V: TRBV30; DNA: TGTGCCTGCCGAGGTCGGGGATCGGTCGCCGGGGAGCTGTTTTTT; CDR3: CACRGRGSVAGELFF
D: TRBD2; size: NA; J: TRBJ2-7; V: TRBV12-3/TRBV12-4; DNA: TGTGCCAGCAGCCCGGGACTAGCTCCCCACGAGCAGTACTTC; CDR3: CASSPGLAPHEQYF
D: NA; size: NA; J: TRBJ2-5; V: TRBV6-5; DNA: TGTGCCAGCAGTTACGAGGTTGCAGGGAGCTTGAAAGAGACCCAGTACTTC; CDR3: CASSYEVAGSLKETQYF
D: TRBD2; size: many; J: TRBJ2-2; V: TRBV15; DNA: TGTGCCACCAGCAGAGTGGGGGGGGCGAACACCGGGGAGCTGTTTTTT; CDR3: CATSRVGGANTGELFF